Presented here are 32 T cell receptor beta chains from one specimen sequenced in a study of T cells after yellow fever vaccination. In TCRdb, the 5' RACE reads were re-called with MiXCR into one record per CDR3 protein. The profile shows hundreds of thousands of distinct CDR3 sequences, approximately 21% of them singletons. The sequenced sample was PBMCs, obtained 15 days after the yellow fever booster vaccination. The receptors were gathered from a man aged 25-40 years who received the YFV17D yellow fever vaccine.

The chain combines TRBV6-1 with TRBJ2-5, with 11 bases identical to TRBD1. CDR1 and CDR2 (germline): MNHNS, SASEGT. V gave up 5 bases and J gave up 4 bases; unmatched junction bases: 6. The CDR3 spans 15 residues. The CDR3 sequence: CASSQDRGRRETQYF. In DNA form, the CDR3 reads TGTGCCAGCAGTCAGGACAGGGGGCGTAGAGAGACCCAGTACTTC.

The genes are TRBV29-1 and TRBJ2-1; TRBD2 might be the D (6 bases). Germline CDR1 SQVTM, CDR2 ANQGSEA. The CDR3 contains 13 residues. Trimming stripped 4 bases from V and 9 bases from J, with 16 bases between. The CDR3 sequence is CSVGSGVGGEQFF. CDR3 nucleotides: TGCAGCGTTGGATCGGGAGTAGGAGGTGAGCAGTTCTTC.

The chain combines TRBV5-1 with TRBJ2-1, with a tentative D call TRBD2 (5 bases). The CDR3 consists of 16 residues. Germline CDR1 and CDR2: SGHRS and YFSETQ. Trimming stripped 6 bases from V and 7 bases from J, with 23 bases between. CDR3 region: CASNLLSLRDNNEQFF. CDR3 DNA sequence: TGCGCCAGCAACCTACTCTCCCTACGGGATAATAATGAGCAGTTCTTC.

V and J are TRBV7-2 and TRBJ1-2; maybe TRBD1 (5 bases). CDR1 and CDR2 (germline): SGHTA, FQGNSA. The CDR3 runs to 13 residues. Trimming cost V 1 base and J 7 bases, with 10 bases left between them. The CDR3 spells CASSLDRSPGYTF. CDR3 sequence (DNA): TGTGCCAGCAGCTTAGACAGGTCCCCTGGCTACACCTTC.

The V gene is TRBV20-1, the J gene TRBJ2-1; 14 bases map to TRBD2. J lost 1 base, V lost 6 bases, and 8 bases had no gene match. Germline V gene data show CDR1 as DFQATT and CDR2 as SNEGSKA (reference sequence). This CDR3 spans 17 amino acids. The DNA for the CDR3 is TGCAGTGCGACCGGGACTAGCGGGAGTTTGTCCTACAATGAGCAGTTCTTC. Encoded protein: CSATGTSGSLSYNEQFF.

In DNA, the CDR3 is TGTGCCAGCGGCGCGGGCGGGAGGGCCAATACGCAGTATTTT. Its protein product is CASGAGGRANTQYF. The gene calls are TRBV9 and TRBJ2-3; 9 bases are shared with TRBD2. The junction had 10 bases not matched to a gene; V was cut back by 7 bases and J by 7 bases. The CDR3 is 14 amino acids. The V gene's germline CDR1 is SGDLS and CDR2 YYNGEE. Looking up the rest from reference TRBV9 and TRBJ2-3 gives the full variable domain: DSGVTQTPKHLITATGQRVTLRCSPRSGDLSVYWYQQSLDQGLQFLIQYYNGEERAKGNILERFSAQQFPDLHSELNLSSLELGDSALYFCASGAGGRANTQYFGPGTRLTVL.

This rearrangement joins TRBV7-9 to TRBJ2-7, with 10 positions matching TRBD1. The ends lost 4 bases at V and 7 bases at J; junction bases unmatched: 13. Germline V CDR1 and CDR2: SEHNR, FQNEAQ (reference sequence). The CDR3 covers 16 residues. CDR3 protein: CASSSGDRGYSGEQYF. Written as DNA, the CDR3 is TGTGCCAGCAGCTCCGGGGACAGGGGTTATTCGGGGGAGCAGTACTTC.

This sequence joins TRBV7-8 and TRBJ2-3; 8 bases align to TRBD2. The V gene's germline CDR1 is SGHVS and CDR2 FQNEAQ. The junction had 2 bases not matched to a gene; V was cut back by 8 bases and J by 1 base. The CDR3 spans 13 residues. The CDR3 bases are TGTGCCAGCCAACTAGCGGGCACAGATACGCAGTATTTT. The encoded protein is CASQLAGTDTQYF.

Of note for this clonotype: The junction and the germline gene differ at one end; a read error may be behind it. The genes are TRBV27 and TRBJ2-1, with TRBD2 identical over 11 bases. Germline CDR1 is MNHEY and CDR2 is SMNVEV (reference sequence). The CDR3 is 15 residues long. The CDR3 protein is CTSSPNSGRDNEQFF. The CDR3 nucleotides read TGCACCAGCAGTCCGAATAGCGGGAGGGACAATGAGCAGTTCTTC.

CDR3 nucleotide sequence: TGTGCCAGCAGTTTTATCCAGGGCGGCAATGAGCAGTTCTTC. Protein product: CASSFIQGGNEQFF. The V and J genes are TRBV27 and TRBJ2-1; the D gene is possibly TRBD1 (5 bases). V dropped 3 bases and J dropped 6 bases, with 12 bases sitting between them. The CDR3 loop spans 14 amino acids. Germline CDR1 is MNHEY and CDR2 is SMNVEV (reference sequence).

This clonotype came up a few times. The chain is built from TRBV11-2 and TRBJ2-7; 9 bases agree with TRBD2. The J segment lost 3 bases and the V segment lost 2 bases, leaving 14 bases of the junction unmatched. CDR3 length: 18 amino acids. Germline-derived CDR1 and CDR2 are SGHAT and FQNNGV. CDR3 DNA: TGTGCCAGCAGCTTAATCCGCACGGCGGGAGGGCCCCACTACGAGCAGTACTTC. Protein: CASSLIRTAGGPHYEQYF.

In its sample, this clonotype was seen many times. The gene calls are TRBV20-1 and TRBJ2-5; no clear D gene. CDR1 and CDR2 from the germline V gene are DFQATT and SNEGSKA (reference sequence). The CDR3 is 13 residues long. Trimming took off 6 bases at V and 2 bases at J, with 13 bases between the two ends. CDR3 in amino acids: CSAKGPLQETQYF. In nucleotides, the CDR3 is TGCAGTGCCAAGGGCCCCTTACAAGAGACCCAGTACTTC.

The chain carries TRBV6-5 and TRBJ2-2; D may be TRBD2 (5 bases). The germline CDR1 and CDR2 sequences are MNHEY and SVGAGI. With 2 bases removed from V and 1 base from J, the gap between germline ends came to 8 bases. The CDR3 runs 15 residues. CDR3 sequence (DNA): TGTGCCAGCAGTTACACCGGGAAGAACACCGGGGAGCTGTTTTTT. Translation gives CASSYTGKNTGELFF.

Only a few counts were recorded for this clonotype. This chain connects TRBV15 to TRBJ1-4, with D perhaps matching TRBD1 (5 bases). The germline V gene encodes CDR1 LNHNV and CDR2 YYDKDF (reference sequence). The germline V and J ends were trimmed by 4 bases and 0 bases, with 15 bases remaining between them. The CDR3 is made up of 17 amino acids. The CDR3 protein is CATSKWDPEATNEKLFF. CDR3 bases: TGTGCCACCAGCAAATGGGACCCGGAGGCAACTAATGAAAAACTGTTTTTT.

The chain combines TRBV7-2 with TRBJ2-1; D is undetermined. The germline CDR1 and CDR2 sequences are SGHTA and FQGNSA. Trimming shortened V by 7 bases and J by 7 bases, and 23 bases separated the two germline ends. The CDR3 consists of 16 residues. The CDR3 DNA reads TGTGCCAGCATACTTACGGGCGGAAGGGCCACGAATGAGCAGTTCTTC. As protein: CASILTGGRATNEQFF.

This clonotype was picked up many times. The chain employs TRBV5-1 and TRBJ2-5; weak D call: TRBD2 (5 bases). The V end was cut by 5 bases, the J end by 5 bases, with 13 bases between. This CDR3 has 13 amino acids. Germline assignment: CDR1 SGHRS and CDR2 YFSETQ. CDR3 sequence (DNA): TGCGCCAGCAGGTTAACTAGAAGGGAGACCCAGTACTTC. This encodes CASRLTRRETQYF.

The sample holds a few counts of this clonotype. The chain combines TRBV20-1 with TRBJ1-3; D gene ambiguous. This CDR3 is 14 amino acids long. Germline CDR1 reads DFQATT; CDR2 reads SNEGSKA (reference sequence). Trimming stripped 3 bases from V and 0 bases from J, with 9 bases between. CDR3 region: CSARSWNSGNTIYF. In DNA, the CDR3 is TGCAGTGCTAGGTCCTGGAACTCTGGAAACACCATATATTTT.

J is TRBJ2-7 and V is TRBV20-1; D remains ambiguous. Germline V gene sequence: CDR1 DFQATT, CDR2 SNEGSKA (reference sequence). With 6 bases removed from V and 3 bases from J, the gap between germline ends came to 15 bases. The CDR3 has 13 residues. CDR3 DNA: TGCAGTGCCCACGTTCCGATCAACTACGAGCAGTACTTC. This encodes CSAHVPINYEQYF.

In its sample, this clonotype was seen a few times. The rearrangement joins TRBV6-2 or TRBV6-3 to TRBJ2-7, with unresolved D. The CDR3 has 12 residues. Looked up from germline, CDR1 is MNHEY and CDR2 is SVGEGT. V lost 8 bases and J lost 2, with 10 bases in between. This chain's CDR3 is CASGDGTYEQYF. The CDR3, as DNA: TGTGCCAGCGGGGATGGCACCTACGAGCAGTACTTC.

In this sample, this clonotype turned up a few times. The chain couples TRBV10-2 to TRBJ2-5; 11 nucleotides agree with TRBD2. The germline gives CDR1 WSHSY, CDR2 SAAADI. CDR3 size: 14 residues. With 10 bases clipped from V and 5 bases from J, the junction kept 9 bases outside the gene matches. The CDR3: CATSLAGGGETQYF. In nucleotides, the CDR3 is TGCGCCACCTCCCTAGCGGGAGGTGGGGAGACCCAGTACTTC.

CDR3 DNA sequence: TGTGCCAGCAGCACCCGATTTCTGCCCCTCTATGGCTACACCTTC. Amino acid sequence: CASSTRFLPLYGYTF. The chain uses TRBV21-1 and TRBJ1-2; the table calls TRBD1, which could not be checked here. TRBV21-1 is flagged as a pseudogene. This CDR3 comprises 15 residues.

Only a few counts were recorded for this clonotype. This sequence joins TRBV7-2 and TRBJ2-7, with TRBD1 matching over 11 bases. Germline V lookup: CDR1 SGHTA, CDR2 FQGNSA. The CDR3 length is 16 residues. V was pared by 0 bases and J by 0 bases, with 1 base of the junction left unmatched. The DNA for the CDR3 is TGTGCCAGCAGCTTAGCGGGGACAGGGGGCTCCTACGAGCAGTACTTC. The encoded protein is CASSLAGTGGSYEQYF.

V and J are TRBV29-1 and TRBJ2-3, with D perhaps matching TRBD2 (6 bases). This CDR3 region has 11 residues. The germline CDR1 and CDR2 sequences are SQVTM and ANQGSEA. CDR3 DNA sequence: TGCAGGGGGCCGGGGGCAGATACGCAGTATTTT. Protein: CRGPGADTQYF.

This clonotype was counted between two and nine times. In DNA, the CDR3 is TGTGCCAGCAGCAGAGGGGACGGGACCTGGATGTACGAGCAGTACTTC. It codes for CASSRGDGTWMYEQYF. The chain joins TRBV7-8 to TRBJ2-7; perhaps D is TRBD1 or TRBD2 (5 bases each). The CDR3 contains 16 residues. Germline CDR1 is SGHVS and CDR2 is FQNEAQ. Trimming pared 5 bases from V and 4 bases from J, leaving 21 bases between.

The V and J genes are TRBV5-1 and TRBJ1-1; D uncertain. Germline CDR1 SGHRS, CDR2 YFSETQ. The CDR3 extends over 12 amino acids. The V end was cut by 4 bases, the J end by 6 bases, with 10 bases between. The CDR3 is CASSKGTSEAFF. As DNA, the CDR3 is TGCGCCAGCAGCAAAGGTACCTCTGAAGCTTTCTTT.

The chain recombines TRBV29-1 with TRBJ2-1, with 9 nucleotides matching TRBD2. The ends lost 7 bases at V and 9 bases at J; junction bases unmatched: 4. CDR3 size: 11 residues. Germline CDR1 and CDR2: SQVTM and ANQGSEA. Here the CDR3 reads CSASSGSEQFF. The CDR3 nucleotides are TGCAGCGCAAGTAGCGGGAGTGAGCAGTTCTTC.

This clonotype was observed a handful of times. The genes are TRBV3-1 and TRBJ1-4; weak D call: TRBD1 (5 bases). The V and J ends lost 5 bases and 8 bases respectively, with 21 bases between them. CDR1 LGHDT and CDR2 YNNKEL come from the germline V gene (reference sequence). This CDR3 spans 16 amino acids. CDR3 bases: TGTGCCAGCAGCGCACTCGGGCTGGGGCAAGGGGAAAAACTGTTTTTT. It translates to CASSALGLGQGEKLFF.

The V gene is TRBV7-9, the J gene TRBJ2-3, with D possibly being TRBD2 (5 bases). Germline V CDR1 and CDR2: SEHNR, FQNEAQ (reference sequence). The CDR3 runs 15 residues. V lost 5 bases, J lost 4 bases, and 16 bases lay in between. The CDR3 region has the DNA TGTGCCAGCAGCCTTACTAGGAGTTCAGCAGATACGCAGTATTTT. Protein: CASSLTRSSADTQYF.

In this sample, this clonotype turned up a few times. The chain joins TRBV6-5 to TRBJ2-3; a weak D match, TRBD1 (6 bases). From germline, CDR1 is MNHEY and CDR2 SVGAGI. V was shortened by 2 bases and J by 5 bases, with 11 bases between the two germline ends. The CDR3 is made up of 14 amino acids. The CDR3 nucleotides read TGTGCCAGCAGTTACCTTCAGGGGAAAGATACGCAGTATTTT. It specifies CASSYLQGKDTQYF.

The chain joins TRBV6-2 or TRBV6-3 to TRBJ2-1, with 7 bases fitting TRBD1. V was clipped by 5 bases and J by 13 bases; unmatched bases: 8. The V gene's germline CDR1 is MNHEY and CDR2 SVGEGT. CDR3 length equals 12 residues. The CDR3: CASSPYDRDQFF. The CDR3, as DNA: TGTGCCAGCAGTCCATATGACAGGGATCAGTTCTTC.

The CDR3 region is CASSSSRGGLNEQFF. Here the CDR3 DNA reads TGTGCCAGCAGCTCAAGCCGGGGAGGGTTGAATGAGCAGTTCTTC. This chain connects TRBV7-2 to TRBJ2-1, with 7 positions matching TRBD2. Germline V gives CDR1 SGHTA, CDR2 FQGNSA. The CDR3 totals 15 residues. After removal of 4 bases from V and 7 bases from J, the junction contained 10 bases not matched to a gene.

This clonotype was seen more than once but under ten times. The chain links TRBV6-2 or TRBV6-3 to TRBJ2-1; possible D gene TRBD1, 5 bases. The CDR3 sequence is 14 residues long. The germline V gene has CDR1 MNHEY and CDR2 SVGEGT. Trimming shortened V by 7 bases and J by 10 bases, and 20 bases separated the two germline ends. CDR3 nucleotide sequence: TGTGCCAGCAAAAACGTGGCACAGGCCTGGGAGCAGTTCTTC. Protein sequence: CASKNVAQAWEQFF.